One sample yielded the 30 T cell receptor beta chains listed below, sequenced in a study of tissue T cells after allogeneic stem cell transplantation. Here immunoSEQ multiplex PCR was the method, and the copy in TCRdb shows in-frame clones only, minus some. The table has 20,000 to 30,000 clones, around four fifths seen once. The sample consisted of tissue from the ileum, taken at autopsy. These receptor sequences come from a female donor of 60 years or more with lung cancer.

V gene TRBV5-1 combines with J gene TRBJ2-7, with TRBD1 as a possible D gene (6 bases). From germline, CDR1 is SGHRS and CDR2 YFSETQ. The CDR3 contains 14 residues. Trimming stripped 4 bases from V and 2 bases from J, with 13 bases between. CDR3 sequence: CASSQQGGPYEQYF. CDR3 in DNA: TGCGCCAGCAGCCAACAGGGTGGTCCCTACGAGCAGTACTTC.

The gene calls are TRBV19 and TRBJ1-1; 7 bases are shared with TRBD1. The CDR3 consists of 16 residues. J was trimmed by 4 bases and V by 9 bases; bases with no gene match: 17. Germline assignment: CDR1 LNHDA and CDR2 SQIVND (reference sequence). The DNA for the CDR3 is TGTGCCAGGCTACAGGGGACCCTGGGTAGCGGCACTGAAGCTTTCTTT. It yields the protein CARLQGTLGSGTEAFF.

This clone was seen only a few times. The chain couples TRBV6-6 to TRBJ1-2; no clear D. Trimming took off 4 bases at V and 5 bases at J, with 11 bases between the two ends. The CDR3 consists of 13 residues. CDR1 MNHNY and CDR2 SVGAGI come from the germline V gene (reference sequence). CDR3 sequence: CASSSTREYGYTF. CDR3 bases: TGTGCCAGCAGTTCCACAAGGGAGTATGGCTACACCTTC.

V is TRBV11-2 and J is TRBJ2-1; D gene ambiguous. Between the trimmed V and J ends, which lost 3 bases and 10 bases, there was a span of 7 bases. The CDR3 runs to 11 residues. Germline V gives CDR1 SGHAT, CDR2 FQNNGV. The CDR3 reads CASSFGWEQFF. The CDR3 bases are TGTGCCAGCAGCTTTGGGTGGGAGCAGTTCTTC. The full variable domain, rest sourced from reference TRBV11-2 and TRBJ2-1, is EAGVAQSPRYKIIEKRQSVAFWCNPISGHATLYWYQQILGQGPKLLIQFQNNGVVDDSQLPKDRFSAERLKGVDSTLKIQPAKLEDSAVYLCASSFGWEQFFGPGTRLTVL.

The DNA of the CDR3 is TGTGCCAGCAGCCAAGATCGCACGCAGGGTAAGGATGGCTACACCTTC. Translating gives CASSQDRTQGKDGYTF. The V call is TRBV4-2, the J call TRBJ1-2; weak D call: TRBD1 (5 bases). This CDR3 has 16 residues. V was trimmed by 0 bases and J by 6 bases, leaving 17 bases between them. Germline V gene lookup returns CDR1 LGHNA and CDR2 YNFKEQ.

J is TRBJ2-3 and V is TRBV3-1 (or the pseudogene TRBV3-2); 15 bases map to TRBD2. This CDR3 is 20 amino acids long. V was clipped by 2 bases and J by 0 bases; unmatched bases: 9. Germline assignment: CDR1 LGHDT and CDR2 YNNKEL (reference sequence). The CDR3 loop reads CASSQLRTSGGGSSTDTQYF. Written as DNA, the CDR3 is TGTGCCAGCAGCCAACTGAGGACTAGCGGGGGGGGTTCTAGCACAGATACGCAGTATTTT.

The V gene is TRBV7-9, the J gene TRBJ2-7; TRBD2 agrees at 7 bases. V was pared by 3 bases and J by 2 bases, with 10 bases of the junction left unmatched. The CDR3 sequence is 16 residues long. Germline CDR1 SEHNR, CDR2 FQNEAQ (reference sequence). The CDR3 protein is CASSFSAGVFTYEQYF. The CDR3 nucleotides are TGTGCCAGCAGCTTCTCTGCGGGAGTTTTTACCTACGAGCAGTACTTC. The full variable domain, with the rest looked up from reference TRBV7-9 and TRBJ2-7, is DTGVSQNPRHKITKRGQNVTFRCDPISEHNRLYWYRQTLGQGPEFLTYFQNEAQLEKSRLLSDRFSAERPKGSFSTLEIQRTEQGDSAMYLCASSFSAGVFTYEQYFGPGTRLTVT.

This rearrangement joins TRBV18 to TRBJ2-7; TRBD1 matches at 9 bases. The CDR3 length is 14 residues. With 2 bases clipped from V and 6 bases from J, the junction kept 5 bases outside the gene matches. The V gene's germline CDR1 is KGHSH and CDR2 LQKENI. This chain's CDR3 is CASSPNRGRGEQYF. In DNA, the CDR3 is TGTGCCAGCTCACCAAACAGGGGGCGCGGCGAGCAGTACTTC.

In its sample, this clone was seen a few times. This chain links TRBV3-1 (or the pseudogene TRBV3-2) with TRBJ2-1; TRBD2 matches at 9 bases. This CDR3 comprises 16 residues. Per germline, CDR1 LGHDT and CDR2 YNNKEL (reference sequence). V lost 4 bases and J lost 6; bases outside the gene matches: 10. The CDR3 DNA follows: TGTGCCAGCAGCCTAGGGGGGGGTAGCGGGAGCAATGAGCAGTTCTTC. The encoded protein is CASSLGGGSGSNEQFF.

A single count supports this clone. This chain links TRBV19 with TRBJ1-5, with D unclear. Germline values: CDR1 LNHDA, CDR2 SQIVND (reference sequence). Trimming removed 4 bases at V and 9 bases at J, with 10 bases between. The CDR3 sequence is 12 residues long. Here the CDR3 reads CASSTLLGPQHF. In DNA, the CDR3 is TGTGCCAGTAGTACCCTTCTCGGGCCCCAGCATTTT.

A single count supports this clone. The rearrangement joins TRBV9 to TRBJ1-3, with D unresolved. CDR3 length: 15 residues. Germline V gene sequence: CDR1 SGDLS, CDR2 YYNGEE. V was pared by 2 bases and J by 0 bases, with 9 bases between. The CDR3 DNA is TGTGCCAGCAGCGTGGAACAGAGCTCTGGAAACACCATATATTTT. This gives the protein CASSVEQSSGNTIYF.

By frequency in the sample, this clone is medium-sized. Additional DNA sequences in this sample encode the identical CDR3. The chain carries TRBV5-1 and TRBJ1-2; D might be TRBD1 (5 bases). V was cut by 0 bases and J by 6 bases, with 6 bases left in between. The CDR3 runs 12 residues. Germline-derived CDR1 and CDR2 are SGHRS and YFSETQ. The CDR3 DNA reads TGCGCCAGCAGCTTGGTGGGGGATGGCTACACCTTC. Translated: CASSLVGDGYTF. Full variable domain (missing parts from reference TRBV5-1 and TRBJ1-2): KAGVTQTPRYLIKTRGQQVTLSCSPISGHRSVSWYQQTPGQGLQFLFEYFSETQRNKGNFPGRFSGRQFSNSRSEMNVSTLELGDSALYLCASSLVGDGYTFGSGTRLTVV.

The rearrangement joins TRBV11-2 to TRBJ2-3, with 8 bases aligning to TRBD2. The junction had 3 bases not matched to a gene; V was cut back by 3 bases and J by 1 base. Germline CDR1 is SGHAT and CDR2 is FQNNGV. The CDR3 consists of 15 residues. Written as DNA, the CDR3 is TGTGCCAGCAGCTTGGGTAGCGGGGGCACAGATACGCAGTATTTT. Translated: CASSLGSGGTDTQYF.

The chain couples TRBV19 to TRBJ1-2; 7 bases agree with TRBD1. CDR3 length: 15 residues. V lost 5 bases and J lost 6; bases outside the gene matches: 12. Per the germline V gene, CDR1 is LNHDA and CDR2 is SQIVND (reference sequence). CDR3 nucleotides: TGTGCCAGTAGTGTGGGACAGAATAACTATGATGGCTACACCTTC. Its translation is CASSVGQNNYDGYTF.

The DNA of the CDR3 is TGTGCCAGCAGTTCGAACTATGGCTACACCTTC. Residues: CASSSNYGYTF. This chain connects TRBV2 to TRBJ1-2; D is unresolved. The germline V gene has CDR1 SNHLY and CDR2 FYNNEI. V lost 5 bases and J 2 bases, leaving 3 bases between the germline ends. The CDR3 covers 11 residues.

The rearrangement joins TRBV5-1 to TRBJ2-7; D is unresolved. Germline CDR1 SGHRS, CDR2 YFSETQ. V was shortened by 2 bases and J by 2 bases, with 14 bases between the two germline ends. This CDR3 is 15 amino acids long. The CDR3 nucleotides read TGCGCCAGCAGCTTCTACGCAGGCAAAACCTACGAGCAGTACTTC. It codes for CASSFYAGKTYEQYF.

This sequence joins TRBV6-2 or TRBV6-3 and TRBJ1-4, with 10 bases matching TRBD1. The germline CDR1 and CDR2 sequences are MNHEY and SVGEGT. The CDR3 consists of 15 residues. The junction had 7 bases not matched to a gene; V was cut back by 4 bases and J by 8 bases. The CDR3 coding sequence is TGTGCCAGCAGTTCCGCCGGGACAGGGGAAGAAAAACTGTTTTTT. Its protein product is CASSSAGTGEEKLFF.

The CDR3 nucleotides read TGTGCCAGCACAATGGGGGGACCCAGGGCGAACATTCAGTACTTC. Protein sequence: CASTMGGPRANIQYF. This chain connects TRBV7-2 to TRBJ2-4; a weak D match, TRBD2 (6 bases). The germline V gene encodes CDR1 SGHTA and CDR2 FQGNSA. The V and J ends lost 7 bases and 7 bases respectively, with 20 bases between them. The CDR3 runs to 15 residues.

This clone was picked up a small number of times. V is TRBV7-6 and J is TRBJ2-1; 12 bases map to TRBD2. V shed 5 bases and J 6 bases; nucleotides not matched to a gene: 5. CDR1 is SGHVS and CDR2 is FNYEAQ in the germline V gene. CDR3 length equals 15 residues. In DNA, the CDR3 is TGTGCCAGCAGCCGATTACTAGCGGGAGGCAATGAGCAGTTCTTC. Encoded protein: CASSRLLAGGNEQFF.

This clone was recorded once. V usage is TRBV6-6 and J usage is TRBJ2-5; D perhaps matches TRBD2 (6 bases). The ends were cut back, 4 bases at V and 5 bases at J, with 17 bases in the middle. Per the germline V gene, CDR1 is MNHNY and CDR2 is SVGAGI (reference sequence). The CDR3 is 15 amino acids. CDR3 protein: CASSSIDWAGETQYF. Here the CDR3 DNA reads TGTGCCAGCAGTTCCATCGACTGGGCGGGGGAGACCCAGTACTTC.

Relative to its sample, this clone is medium-sized (0.01 to 0.1%). The chain has TRBV5-6 and TRBJ2-1, with D possibly matching TRBD2 (5 bases). The germline V gene encodes CDR1 SGHDT and CDR2 YYEEEE. The CDR3 covers 15 residues. V was trimmed by 0 bases and J by 2 bases, leaving 9 bases between them. The CDR3 DNA is TGTGCCAGCAGCTTGGTGAGGGAAACCTACAATGAGCAGTTCTTC. As protein: CASSLVRETYNEQFF.

The rearrangement uses TRBV4-1 and TRBJ1-1, with 8 bases matching TRBD1. V was clipped by 0 bases and J by 5 bases; unmatched bases: 8. The CDR3 consists of 16 residues. Germline V gene data show CDR1 as MGHRA and CDR2 as YSYEKL. The CDR3 protein is CASSQDPGQGMTEAFF. CDR3 nucleotide sequence: TGCGCCAGCAGCCAAGATCCTGGACAGGGTATGACTGAAGCTTTCTTT.

V and J are TRBV5-1 and TRBJ1-1, with a weak D call TRBD1 (6 bases). The CDR3 runs to 17 residues. V shed 4 bases and J shed 0 bases, with 19 bases lying between them. Germline V lookup: CDR1 SGHRS, CDR2 YFSETQ. CDR3 bases: TGCGCCAGCAGCCCCCAGGGGAGAAGCCACATGAACACTGAAGCTTTCTTT. Protein product: CASSPQGRSHMNTEAFF. Full variable domain (outside the CDR3, taken from reference TRBV5-1 and TRBJ1-1): KAGVTQTPRYLIKTRGQQVTLSCSPISGHRSVSWYQQTPGQGLQFLFEYFSETQRNKGNFPGRFSGRQFSNSRSEMNVSTLELGDSALYLCASSPQGRSHMNTEAFFGQGTRLTVV.

This clone has a single count. The chain employs TRBV19 and TRBJ2-5; possibly TRBD1 for D (6 bases). The CDR3 is 15 amino acids. V was shortened by 0 bases and J by 5 bases, with 13 bases between the two germline ends. The germline CDR1 and CDR2 sequences are LNHDA and SQIVND (reference sequence). CDR3 sequence (DNA): TGTGCCAGTAGTATAGATGGCAGGGGTTACGAGACCCAGTACTTC. Its protein is CASSIDGRGYETQYF.

The DNA of the CDR3 is TGCAGCGCCCGGCCAGGGCTGAACACTGAAGCTTTCTTT. Translation: CSARPGLNTEAFF. The chain combines TRBV29-1 with TRBJ1-1; the D gene is possibly TRBD1 (5 bases). This CDR3 region has 13 residues. CDR1 is SQVTM, CDR2 ANQGSEA, per germline. V was clipped by 7 bases and J by 0 bases, with 12 bases between them.

The chain's CDR3 is CASSLEVGAALHF. CDR3 coding DNA: TGCGCCAGCAGCTTGGAGGTGGGGGCAGCCCTCCACTTT. The chain joins TRBV5-1 to TRBJ1-6; D perhaps matches TRBD1 (6 bases). V was pared by 0 bases and J by 14 bases, with 12 bases between. CDR1 and CDR2 from the germline V gene are SGHRS and YFSETQ. This CDR3 has 13 amino acids.

The chain is built from TRBV25-1 and TRBJ2-7; no clear D gene. The V end was cut by 6 bases, the J end by 6 bases, with 15 bases between. CDR3 length: 13 amino acids. The germline CDR1 and CDR2 sequences are MGHDK and SYGVNS. CDR3 residues: CASRYGRAFEQYF. The CDR3 DNA reads as TGTGCCAGCAGATATGGTCGGGCTTTCGAGCAGTACTTC.

The chain couples TRBV19 to TRBJ1-5; a weak D match, TRBD1 (5 bases). Germline CDR1 is LNHDA and CDR2 is SQIVND (reference sequence). Deletions cut 3 bases from V and 0 bases from J, with 18 bases between. This CDR3 has 18 amino acids. The CDR3 is CASSMRAGQTYSNQPQHF. In nucleotides, the CDR3 is TGTGCCAGTAGTATGCGGGCGGGGCAGACTTATAGCAATCAGCCCCAGCATTTT.

The gene calls are TRBV18 and TRBJ1-6; D not certain. The V gene's germline CDR1 is KGHSH and CDR2 LQKENI. The CDR3 contains 14 residues. V lost 6 bases, J lost 7 bases, and 13 bases lay in between. CDR3 nucleotides: TGTGCCAGCTCTCTTACGGGTTCAAATTCACCCCTCCACTTT. Translating gives CASSLTGSNSPLHF.

The rearrangement links TRBV19 to TRBJ1-4; D remains unclear. Between the trimmed V and J ends, which lost 8 bases and 4 bases, there was a span of 8 bases. Germline V gene sequence: CDR1 LNHDA, CDR2 SQIVND (reference sequence). The CDR3 length is 12 residues. CDR3 in DNA: TGTGCCAGTTCCCCCAGTAATGAAAAACTGTTTTTT. Its protein product is CASSPSNEKLFF.